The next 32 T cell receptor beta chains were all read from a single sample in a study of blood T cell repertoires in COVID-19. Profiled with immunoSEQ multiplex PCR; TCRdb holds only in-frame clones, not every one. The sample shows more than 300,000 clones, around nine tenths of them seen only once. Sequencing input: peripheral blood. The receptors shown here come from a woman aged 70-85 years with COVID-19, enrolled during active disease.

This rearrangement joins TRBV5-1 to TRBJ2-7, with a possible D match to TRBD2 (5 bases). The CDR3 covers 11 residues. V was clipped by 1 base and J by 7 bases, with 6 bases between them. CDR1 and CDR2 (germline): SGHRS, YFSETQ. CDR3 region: CASSLTGEQYF. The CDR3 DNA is TGCGCCAGCAGCTTGACGGGGGAGCAGTACTTC.

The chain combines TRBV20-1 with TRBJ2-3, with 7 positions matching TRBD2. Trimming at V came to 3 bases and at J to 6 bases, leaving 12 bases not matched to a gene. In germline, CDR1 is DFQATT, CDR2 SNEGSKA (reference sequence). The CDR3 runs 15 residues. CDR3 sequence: CSASVYGGGGDTQYF. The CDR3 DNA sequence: TGCAGTGCTAGTGTTTACGGCGGGGGTGGGGATACGCAGTATTTT.

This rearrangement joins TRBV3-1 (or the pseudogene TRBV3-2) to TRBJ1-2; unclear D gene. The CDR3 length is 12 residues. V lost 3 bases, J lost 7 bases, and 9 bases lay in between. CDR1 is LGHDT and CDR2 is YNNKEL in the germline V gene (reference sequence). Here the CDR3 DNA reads TGTGCCAGCAGCCAGAGGGTTTCTGGCTACACCTTC. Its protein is CASSQRVSGYTF.

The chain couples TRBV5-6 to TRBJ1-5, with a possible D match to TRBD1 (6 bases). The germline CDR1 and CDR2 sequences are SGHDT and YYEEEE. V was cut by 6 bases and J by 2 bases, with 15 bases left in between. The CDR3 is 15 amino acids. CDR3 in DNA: TGTGCCAGCAATTTACAGGGAGAAGGCAATCAGCCCCAGCATTTT. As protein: CASNLQGEGNQPQHF.

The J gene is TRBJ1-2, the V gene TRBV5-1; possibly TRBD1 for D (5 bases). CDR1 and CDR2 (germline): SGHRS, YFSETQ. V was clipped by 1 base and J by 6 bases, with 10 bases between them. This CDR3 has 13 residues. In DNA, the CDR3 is TGCGCCAGCAGCTTGACAGGTCAAGATGGCTACACCTTC. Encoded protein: CASSLTGQDGYTF.

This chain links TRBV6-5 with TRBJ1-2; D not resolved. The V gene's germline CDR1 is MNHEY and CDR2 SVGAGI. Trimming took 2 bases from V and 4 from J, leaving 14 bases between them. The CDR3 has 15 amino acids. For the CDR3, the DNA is TGTGCCAGCAGTTACCCCTCGGGATCAAGCTATGGCTACACCTTC. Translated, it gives CASSYPSGSSYGYTF.

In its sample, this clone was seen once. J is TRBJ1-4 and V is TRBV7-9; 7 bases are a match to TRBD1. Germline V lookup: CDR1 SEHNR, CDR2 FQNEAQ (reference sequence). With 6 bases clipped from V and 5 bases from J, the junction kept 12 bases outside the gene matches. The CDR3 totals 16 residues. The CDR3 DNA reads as TGTGCCAGCAGTCCCATTCGGGGGACAGAAAATGAAAAACTGTTTTTT. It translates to CASSPIRGTENEKLFF.

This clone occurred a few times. The DNA of the CDR3 is TGTGCCAGTAGTACGTATAGTGCCAGGTTAAACTATGGCTACACCTTC. Its translation is CASSTYSARLNYGYTF. The gene calls are TRBV19 and TRBJ1-2; D unclear. The CDR3 length is 16 residues. Germline V gene lookup returns CDR1 LNHDA and CDR2 SQIVND (reference sequence). The germline V and J ends were trimmed by 4 bases and 2 bases, with 17 bases remaining between them.

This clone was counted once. The CDR3 is CASSWLTWGYTF. The CDR3 DNA is TGTGCCAGCAGTTGGCTGACTTGGGGCTACACCTTC. The J gene is TRBJ1-2, the V gene TRBV6-2 or TRBV6-3, with D uncertain. V shed 4 bases and J shed 8 bases, with 11 bases lying between them. Per germline, CDR1 MNHEY and CDR2 SVGEGT. The CDR3 length is 12 residues.

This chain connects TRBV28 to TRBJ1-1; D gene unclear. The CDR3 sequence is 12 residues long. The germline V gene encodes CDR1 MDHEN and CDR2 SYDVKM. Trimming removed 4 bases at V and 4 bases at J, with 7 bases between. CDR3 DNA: TGTGCCAGCAGTTCCCTGTCCACTGAAGCTTTCTTT. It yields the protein CASSSLSTEAFF.

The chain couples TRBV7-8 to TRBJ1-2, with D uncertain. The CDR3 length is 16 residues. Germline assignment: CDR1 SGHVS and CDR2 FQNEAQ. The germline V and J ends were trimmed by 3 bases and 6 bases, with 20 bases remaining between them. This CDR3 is CASSFSISYTADGYTF. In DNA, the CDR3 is TGTGCCAGCAGCTTTAGCATATCCTATACCGCAGATGGCTACACCTTC.

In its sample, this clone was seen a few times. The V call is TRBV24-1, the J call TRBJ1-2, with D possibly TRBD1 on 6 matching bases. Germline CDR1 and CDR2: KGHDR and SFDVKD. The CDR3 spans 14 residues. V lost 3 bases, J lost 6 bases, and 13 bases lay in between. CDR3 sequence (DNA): TGTGCCACCAGTGATGCGGGGGCGGGCCATGGCTACACCTTC. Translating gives CATSDAGAGHGYTF.

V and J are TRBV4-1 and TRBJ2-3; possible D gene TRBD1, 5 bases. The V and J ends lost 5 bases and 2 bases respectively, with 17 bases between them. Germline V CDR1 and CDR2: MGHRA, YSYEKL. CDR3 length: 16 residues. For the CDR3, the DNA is TGCGCCAGCAGCAAAGGGCCCCAGACAGTCACAGATACGCAGTATTTT. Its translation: CASSKGPQTVTDTQYF.

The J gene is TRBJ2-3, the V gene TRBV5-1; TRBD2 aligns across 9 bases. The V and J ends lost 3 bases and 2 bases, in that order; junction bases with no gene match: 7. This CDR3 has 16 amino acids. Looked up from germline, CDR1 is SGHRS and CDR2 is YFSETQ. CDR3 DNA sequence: TGCGCCAGCAGCTGGAATACGGGACTAGCCACAGATACGCAGTATTTT. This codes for CASSWNTGLATDTQYF.

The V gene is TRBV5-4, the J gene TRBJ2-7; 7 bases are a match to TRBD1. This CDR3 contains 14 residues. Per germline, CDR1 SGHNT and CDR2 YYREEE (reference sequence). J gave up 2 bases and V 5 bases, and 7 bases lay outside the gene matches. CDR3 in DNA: TGTGCCAGCAGGAAACGACAGGGACCCTACGAGCAGTACTTC. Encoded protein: CASRKRQGPYEQYF. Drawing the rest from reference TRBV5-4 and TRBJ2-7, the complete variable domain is ETGVTQSPTHLIKTRGQQVTLRCSSQSGHNTVSWYQQALGQGPQFIFQYYREEENGRGNFPPRFSGLQFPNYSSELNVNALELDDSALYLCASRKRQGPYEQYFGPGTRLTVT.

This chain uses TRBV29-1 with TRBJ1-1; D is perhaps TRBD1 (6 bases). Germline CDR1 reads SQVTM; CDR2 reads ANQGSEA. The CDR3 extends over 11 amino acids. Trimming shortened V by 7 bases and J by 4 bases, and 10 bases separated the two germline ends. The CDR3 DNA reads TGCAGCGCCGAAGGGGGCACTGAAGCTTTCTTT. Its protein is CSAEGGTEAFF.

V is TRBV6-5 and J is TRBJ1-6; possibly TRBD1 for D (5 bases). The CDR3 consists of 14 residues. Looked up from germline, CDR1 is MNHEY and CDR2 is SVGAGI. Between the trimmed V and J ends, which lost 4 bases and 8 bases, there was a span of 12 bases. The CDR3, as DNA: TGTGCCAGCAGTTTAGGAGGGGTCGATTCACCCCTCCACTTT. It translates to CASSLGGVDSPLHF.

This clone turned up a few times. CDR3 region: CASSELGVTSGQYF. The CDR3 nucleotides read TGCGCCAGCAGTGAACTTGGGGTGACTAGCGGGCAGTACTTC. The J gene is TRBJ2-7, the V gene TRBV10-1; 9 nucleotides line up with TRBD2. The CDR3 has 14 residues. The J segment lost 9 bases and the V segment lost 3 bases, leaving 9 bases of the junction unmatched. Germline V CDR1 and CDR2: WNHNN, SYGVQD (reference sequence).

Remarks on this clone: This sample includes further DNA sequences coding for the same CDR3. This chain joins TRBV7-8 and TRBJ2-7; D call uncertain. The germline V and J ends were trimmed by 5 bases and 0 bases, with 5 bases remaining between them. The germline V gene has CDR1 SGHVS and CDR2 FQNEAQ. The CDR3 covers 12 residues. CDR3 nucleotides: TGTGCCAGCAGCCGTAGCTCCTACGAGCAGTACTTC. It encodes CASSRSSYEQYF.

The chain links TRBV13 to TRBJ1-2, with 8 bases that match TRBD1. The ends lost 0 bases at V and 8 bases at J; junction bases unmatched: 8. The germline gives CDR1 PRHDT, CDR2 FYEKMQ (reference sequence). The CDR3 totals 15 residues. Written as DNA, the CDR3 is TGTGCCAGCAGCTTAGGTGGCGGCAGGGGGCACGGCTACACCTTC. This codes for CASSLGGGRGHGYTF. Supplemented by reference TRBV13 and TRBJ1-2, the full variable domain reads AAGVIQSPRHLIKEKRETATLKCYPIPRHDTVYWYQQGPGQDPQFLISFYEKMQSDKGSIPDRFSAQQFSDYHSELNMSSLELGDSALYFCASSLGGGRGHGYTFGSGTRLTVV.

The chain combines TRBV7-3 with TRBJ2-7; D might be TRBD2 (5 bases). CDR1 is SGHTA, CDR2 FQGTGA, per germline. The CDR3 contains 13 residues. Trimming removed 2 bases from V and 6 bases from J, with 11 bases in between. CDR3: CASSLDGGGEQYF. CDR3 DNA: TGTGCCAGCAGCTTAGACGGCGGAGGCGAGCAGTACTTC.

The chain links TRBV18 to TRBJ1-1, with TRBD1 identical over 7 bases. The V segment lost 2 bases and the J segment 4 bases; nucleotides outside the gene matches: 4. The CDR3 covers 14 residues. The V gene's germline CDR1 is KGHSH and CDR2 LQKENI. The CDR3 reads CASSPDRVVTEAFF. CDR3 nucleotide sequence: TGTGCCAGCTCACCAGACAGGGTCGTCACTGAAGCTTTCTTT.

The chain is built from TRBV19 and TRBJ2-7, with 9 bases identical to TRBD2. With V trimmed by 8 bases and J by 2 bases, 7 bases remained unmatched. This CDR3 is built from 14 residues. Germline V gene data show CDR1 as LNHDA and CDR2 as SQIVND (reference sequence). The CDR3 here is CASGLAGGPYEQYF. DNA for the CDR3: TGTGCCAGTGGGCTGGCGGGGGGGCCCTACGAGCAGTACTTC. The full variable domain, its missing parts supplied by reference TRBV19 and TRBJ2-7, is DGGITQSPKYLFRKEGQNVTLSCEQNLNHDAMYWYRQDPGQGLRLIYYSQIVNDFQKGDIAEGYSVSREKKESFPLTVTSAQKNPTAFYLCASGLAGGPYEQYFGPGTRLTVT.

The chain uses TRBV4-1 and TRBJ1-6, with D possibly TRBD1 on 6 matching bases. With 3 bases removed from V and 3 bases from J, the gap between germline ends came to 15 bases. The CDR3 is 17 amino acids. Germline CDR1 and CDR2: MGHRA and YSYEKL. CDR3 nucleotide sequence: TGCGCCAGCAGCCATACAACAGGGCAAAGCTATAATTCACCCCTCCACTTT. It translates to CASSHTTGQSYNSPLHF.

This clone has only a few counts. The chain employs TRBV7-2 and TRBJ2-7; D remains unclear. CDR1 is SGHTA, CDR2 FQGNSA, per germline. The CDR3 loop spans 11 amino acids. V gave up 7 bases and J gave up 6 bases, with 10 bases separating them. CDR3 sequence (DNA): TGTGCCAGCAACAACCTAGGCGAGCAGTACTTC. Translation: CASNNLGEQYF.

The CDR3 DNA is TGTGCCAGCAGACTTCAGGGGTACGACTATGGCTACACCTTC. Translated: CASRLQGYDYGYTF. The chain combines TRBV3-1 (or the pseudogene TRBV3-2) with TRBJ1-2; a possible D gene is TRBD1 (6 bases). Germline loops: CDR1 LGHDT, CDR2 YNNKEL (reference sequence). The CDR3 totals 14 residues. Trimming pared 6 bases from V and 3 bases from J, leaving 14 bases between.

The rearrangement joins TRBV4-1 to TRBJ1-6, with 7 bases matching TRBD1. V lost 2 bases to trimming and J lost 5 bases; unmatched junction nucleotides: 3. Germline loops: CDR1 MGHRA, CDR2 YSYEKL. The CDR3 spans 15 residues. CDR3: CASSQRTGDNSPLHF. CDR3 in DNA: TGCGCCAGCAGCCAAAGGACAGGTGATAATTCACCCCTCCACTTT.

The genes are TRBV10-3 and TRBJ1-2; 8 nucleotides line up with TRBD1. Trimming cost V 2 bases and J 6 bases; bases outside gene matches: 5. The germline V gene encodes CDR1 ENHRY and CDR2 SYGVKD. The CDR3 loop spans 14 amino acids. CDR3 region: CAISEPDRGNGYTF. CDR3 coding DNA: TGTGCCATCAGTGAGCCCGACAGGGGCAATGGCTACACCTTC.

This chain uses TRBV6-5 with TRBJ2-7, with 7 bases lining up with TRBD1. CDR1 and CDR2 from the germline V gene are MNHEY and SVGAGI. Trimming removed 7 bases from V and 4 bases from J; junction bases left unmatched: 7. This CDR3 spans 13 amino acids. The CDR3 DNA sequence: TGTGCCAGCAAGAAGGGACAGTCGTACGAGCAGTACTTC. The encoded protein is CASKKGQSYEQYF.

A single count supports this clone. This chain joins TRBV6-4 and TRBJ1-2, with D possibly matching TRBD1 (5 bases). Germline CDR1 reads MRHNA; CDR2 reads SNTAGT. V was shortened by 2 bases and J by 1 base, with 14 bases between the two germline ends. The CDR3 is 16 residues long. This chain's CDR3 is CASSDPFREGNYGYTF. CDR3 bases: TGTGCCAGCAGTGACCCTTTCAGGGAGGGTAACTATGGCTACACCTTC.

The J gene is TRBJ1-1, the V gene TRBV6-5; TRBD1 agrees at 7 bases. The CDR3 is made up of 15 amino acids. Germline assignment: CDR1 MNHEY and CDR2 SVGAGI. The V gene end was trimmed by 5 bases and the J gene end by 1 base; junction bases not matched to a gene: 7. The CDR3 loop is CASSLEGAGNTEAFF. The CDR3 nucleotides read TGTGCCAGCAGTCTGGAGGGGGCGGGGAACACTGAAGCTTTCTTT.

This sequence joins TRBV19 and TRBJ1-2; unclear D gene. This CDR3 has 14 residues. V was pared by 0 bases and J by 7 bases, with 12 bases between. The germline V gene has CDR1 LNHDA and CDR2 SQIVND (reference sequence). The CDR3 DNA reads TGTGCCAGTAGTATAGATCGGTGGGCGAGTGGCTACACCTTC. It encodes CASSIDRWASGYTF.